This T cell receptor beta chain was retrieved from a study of T-cell memory formation after mild COVID-19. The overall study: Each donor largely had its own TCR clusters. General study points: Prior to infection, memory already included some responding clones, suggesting cross-reactive memory joined.

The CDR3 runs to 14 residues. CDR1 and CDR2 (germline): SGHNT, YENEEA. V trimming: 5 bases; J trimming: 5 bases; junction bases outside the gene matches: 8. TCRdb used MiXCR to reprocess the 5' RACE reads, holding one entry per CDR3 protein. The data contain about 500,000 distinct CDR3 sequences, around 21% of them singletons. Comment on this clonotype: The target antigen is unknown.

The TCR originated in an adult woman who had mild COVID-19 (a few samples of this study predate the infection). Cell type and time point are not known. The chain combines TRBV11-3 with TRBJ2-7; 8 bases match TRBD2. Sequencing was done on a sample of PBMCs or a T cell subset sorted from them (not recorded which). The CDR3 reads CASSERELYHEQYF. Here the CDR3 DNA reads TGTGCCAGCAGCGAGCGGGAGCTGTACCACGAGCAGTACTTC.